A selection of T cell receptor beta chains follows, all from one sample in a study of control samples from healthy donors and cancer patients. TCRdb's table, derived via immunoSEQ multiplex PCR, lists solely in-frame clones and lacks some. The repertoire includes 25,000 to 30,000 clones, about 85% of them detected once, and about 3.8% sits in the top ten. The sequencing input was formalin-fixed, paraffin-embedded tissue. These receptors all come from a female donor with melanoma. Each CDR3 is given with its conserved first and last residue. A D gene is named only where the DNA matches it firmly. Clone size is stated in some rows and not others, as once, few, many or a class when expanded.

abundance	v_gene	j_gene	d_gene	CDR3aa	CDR3nt
-	TRBV27	TRBJ2-1	TRBD2	CASSLGTSGINEQFF	TGTGCCAGCAGTTTAGGGACTAGCGGGATCAATGAGCAGTTCTTC
-	TRBV5-4	TRBJ2-1	TRBD2	CASSPTSREQFF	TGTGCCAGCAGCCCGACTAGCAGAGAGCAGTTCTTC
-	TRBV29-1	TRBJ1-2	TRBD1	CSTRQGVGYTF	TGCAGCACCCGACAGGGGGTCGGCTACACCTTC
-	TRBV6-5	TRBJ1-1	-	CASQLTGFREAFF	TGTGCCAGCCAACTGACAGGTTTCAGGGAAGCTTTCTTT
once	TRBV21-1	TRBJ1-4	-	CASSTPGPSLAFNEKLFF	TGTGCCAGCAGCACCCCGGGCCCTTCCTTAGCCTTTAATGAAAAACTGTTTTTT
-	TRBV7-9	TRBJ1-1	-	CASRSDWNTEAFF	TGTGCCAGCAGGTCAGACTGGAACACTGAAGCTTTCTTT
-	TRBV7-8	TRBJ2-5	TRBD2	CASGTIQETQYF	TGTGCCAGTGGGACTATCCAAGAGACCCAGTACTTC
-	TRBV15	TRBJ2-7	-	CATSREMLGRRRDEQYF	TGTGCCACCAGCAGAGAGATGTTAGGCAGGAGGAGGGACGAGCAGTACTTC
-	TRBV5-4	TRBJ1-4	-	CASSLQQGEKLFF	TGTGCCAGCAGCTTGCAGCAGGGTGAAAAACTGTTTTTT
-	TRBV29-1	TRBJ2-1	TRBD1	CSAPGQAVHNEQFF	TGCAGCGCCCCGGGACAGGCGGTCCACAATGAGCAGTTCTTC
medium-sized	TRBV4-1	TRBJ1-1	-	CASSQAFGGTQVRGSFF	TGCGCCAGCAGCCAAGCATTCGGCGGGACACAAGTCCGAGGGTCTTTCTTT
once	TRBV21-1	TRBJ2-7	-	CASSKGPAGKPSYEQYF	TGTGCCAGCAGCAAAGGGCCAGCGGGGAAACCGTCCTACGAGCAGTACTTC
-	TRBV18	TRBJ1-1	-	CASSPQQGMNTEAFF	TGTGCCAGCTCACCTCAACAGGGCATGAACACTGAAGCTTTCTTT
once	TRBV25-1	TRBJ2-3	TRBD1	CASMGQITDTQYF	TGTGCCAGCATGGGACAGATTACAGATACGCAGTATTTT
once	TRBV27	TRBJ2-6	-	CASSLLGSSGANVLTF	TGTGCCAGCAGTTTACTGGGGAGCTCTGGGGCCAACGTCCTGACTTTC